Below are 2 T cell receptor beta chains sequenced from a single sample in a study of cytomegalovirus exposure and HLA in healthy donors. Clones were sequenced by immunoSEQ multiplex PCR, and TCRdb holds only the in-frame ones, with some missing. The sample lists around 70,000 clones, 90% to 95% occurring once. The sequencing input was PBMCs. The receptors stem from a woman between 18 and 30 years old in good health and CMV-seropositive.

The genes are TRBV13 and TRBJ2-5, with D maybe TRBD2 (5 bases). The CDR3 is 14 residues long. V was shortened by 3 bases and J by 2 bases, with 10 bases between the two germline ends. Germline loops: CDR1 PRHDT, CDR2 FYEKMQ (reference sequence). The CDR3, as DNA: TGTGCCAGCAGCTTTAACGGGGAACAAGAGACCCAGTACTTC. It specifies CASSFNGEQETQYF.

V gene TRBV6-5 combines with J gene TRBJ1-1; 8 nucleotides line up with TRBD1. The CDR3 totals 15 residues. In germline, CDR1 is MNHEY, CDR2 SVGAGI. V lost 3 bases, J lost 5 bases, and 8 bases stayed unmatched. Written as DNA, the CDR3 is TGTGCCAGCAGTTATCCTCGACAGGGGAGTACTGAAGCTTTCTTT. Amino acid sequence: CASSYPRQGSTEAFF.